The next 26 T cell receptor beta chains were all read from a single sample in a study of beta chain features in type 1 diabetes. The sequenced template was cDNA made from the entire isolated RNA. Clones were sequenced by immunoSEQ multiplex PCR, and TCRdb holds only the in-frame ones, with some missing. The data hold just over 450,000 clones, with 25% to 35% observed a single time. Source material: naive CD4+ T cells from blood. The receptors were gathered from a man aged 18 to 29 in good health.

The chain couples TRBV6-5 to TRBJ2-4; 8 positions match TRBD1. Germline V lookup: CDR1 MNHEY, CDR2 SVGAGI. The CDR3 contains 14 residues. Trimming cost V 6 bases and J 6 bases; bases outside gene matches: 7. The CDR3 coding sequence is TGTGCCAGCAGACGGACAGGGAGTGGAAACATTCAGTACTTC. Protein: CASRRTGSGNIQYF.

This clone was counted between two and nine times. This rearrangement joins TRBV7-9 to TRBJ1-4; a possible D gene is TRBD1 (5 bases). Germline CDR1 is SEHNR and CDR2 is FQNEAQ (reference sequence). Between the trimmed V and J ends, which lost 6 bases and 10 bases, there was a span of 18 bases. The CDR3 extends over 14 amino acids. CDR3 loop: CASRPTGATGKLFF. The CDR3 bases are TGTGCCAGCAGACCTACAGGAGCCACGGGAAAACTGTTTTTT.

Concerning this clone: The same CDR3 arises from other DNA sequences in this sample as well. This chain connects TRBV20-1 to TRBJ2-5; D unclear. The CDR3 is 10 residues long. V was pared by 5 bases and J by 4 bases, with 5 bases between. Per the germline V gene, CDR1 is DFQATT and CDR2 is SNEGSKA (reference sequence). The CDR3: CSALGETQYF. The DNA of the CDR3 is TGCAGTGCTTTAGGAGAGACCCAGTACTTC.

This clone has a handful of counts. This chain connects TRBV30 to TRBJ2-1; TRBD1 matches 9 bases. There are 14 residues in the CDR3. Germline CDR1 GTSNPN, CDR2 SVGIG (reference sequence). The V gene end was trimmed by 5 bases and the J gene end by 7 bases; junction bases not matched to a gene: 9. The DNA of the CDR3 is TGTGCCTGGGACCTAGGACAGGGGTTAAATGAGCAGTTCTTC. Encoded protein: CAWDLGQGLNEQFF.

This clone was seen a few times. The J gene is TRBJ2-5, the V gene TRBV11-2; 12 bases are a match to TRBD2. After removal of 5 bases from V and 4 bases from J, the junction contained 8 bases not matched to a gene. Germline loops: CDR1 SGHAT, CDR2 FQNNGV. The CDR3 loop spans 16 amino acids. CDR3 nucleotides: TGTGCCAGCAGCCCCAGACTAGCGGGAGACGTAGAGACCCAGTACTTC. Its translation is CASSPRLAGDVETQYF.

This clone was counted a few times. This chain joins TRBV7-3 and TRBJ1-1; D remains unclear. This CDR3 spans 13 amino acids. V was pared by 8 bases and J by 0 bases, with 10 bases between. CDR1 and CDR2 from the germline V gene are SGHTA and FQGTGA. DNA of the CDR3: TGTGCCAGCCGCCGCACAGTGAACACTGAAGCTTTCTTT. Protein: CASRRTVNTEAFF.

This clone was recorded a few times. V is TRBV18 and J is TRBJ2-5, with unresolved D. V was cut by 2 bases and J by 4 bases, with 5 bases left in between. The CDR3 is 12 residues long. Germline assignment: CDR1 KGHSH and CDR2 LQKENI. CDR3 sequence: CASSPERETQYF. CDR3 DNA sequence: TGTGCCAGCTCACCAGAGCGAGAGACCCAGTACTTC.

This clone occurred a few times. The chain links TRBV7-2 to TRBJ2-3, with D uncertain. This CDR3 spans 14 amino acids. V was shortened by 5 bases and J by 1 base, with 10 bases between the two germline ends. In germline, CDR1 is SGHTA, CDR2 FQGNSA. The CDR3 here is CASSKDGRTDTQYF. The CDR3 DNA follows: TGTGCCAGCAGCAAAGATGGTCGCACAGATACGCAGTATTTT.

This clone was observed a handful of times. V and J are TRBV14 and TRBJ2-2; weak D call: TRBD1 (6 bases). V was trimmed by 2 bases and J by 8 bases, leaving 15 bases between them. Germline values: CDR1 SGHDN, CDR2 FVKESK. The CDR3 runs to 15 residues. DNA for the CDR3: TGTGCCAGCAGCCAACGTCTCGGACAGATAGGGGAGCTGTTTTTT. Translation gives CASSQRLGQIGELFF.

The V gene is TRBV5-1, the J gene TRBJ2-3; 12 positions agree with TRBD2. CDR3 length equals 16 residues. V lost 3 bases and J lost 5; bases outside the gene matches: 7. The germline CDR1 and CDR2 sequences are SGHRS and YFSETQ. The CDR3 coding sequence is TGCGCCAGCAGCTCCCAGCTAGCGGGAGGGTTAGATACGCAGTATTTT. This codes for CASSSQLAGGLDTQYF.

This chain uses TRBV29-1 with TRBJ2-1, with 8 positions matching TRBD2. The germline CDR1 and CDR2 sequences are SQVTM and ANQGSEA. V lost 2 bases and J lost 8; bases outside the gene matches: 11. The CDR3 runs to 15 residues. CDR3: CSVEYPSGRGYEQFF. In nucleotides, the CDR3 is TGCAGCGTTGAATACCCTAGCGGGCGCGGGTATGAGCAGTTCTTC.

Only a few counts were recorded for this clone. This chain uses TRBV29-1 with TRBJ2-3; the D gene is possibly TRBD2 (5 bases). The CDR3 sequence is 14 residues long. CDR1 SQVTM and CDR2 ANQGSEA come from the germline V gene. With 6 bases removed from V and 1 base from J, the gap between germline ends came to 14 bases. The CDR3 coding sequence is TGCAGCGTCTCTCGGGGTGTCCGCACAGATACGCAGTATTTT. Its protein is CSVSRGVRTDTQYF.

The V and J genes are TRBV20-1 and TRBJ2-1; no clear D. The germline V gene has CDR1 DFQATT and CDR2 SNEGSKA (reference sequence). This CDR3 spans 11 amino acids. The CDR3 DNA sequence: TGCAGCCTAGGGTCCTACAATGAGCAGTTCTTC. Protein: CSLGSYNEQFF.

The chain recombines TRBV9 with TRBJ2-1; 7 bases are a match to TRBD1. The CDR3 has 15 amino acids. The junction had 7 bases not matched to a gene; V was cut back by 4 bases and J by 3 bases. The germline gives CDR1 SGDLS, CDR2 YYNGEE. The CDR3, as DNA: TGTGCCAGCAGCCTCGACAGGGCCGGCTACAATGAGCAGTTCTTC. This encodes CASSLDRAGYNEQFF.

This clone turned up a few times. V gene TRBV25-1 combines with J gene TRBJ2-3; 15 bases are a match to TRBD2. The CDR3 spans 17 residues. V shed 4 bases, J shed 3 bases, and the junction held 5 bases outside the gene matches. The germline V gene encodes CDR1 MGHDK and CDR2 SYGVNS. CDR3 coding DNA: TGTGCCAGCAGTGGAGGGACTAGCGGGAGGTGGACAGATACGCAGTATTTT. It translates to CASSGGTSGRWTDTQYF. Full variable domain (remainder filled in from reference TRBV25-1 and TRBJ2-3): EADIYQTPRYLVIGTGKKITLECSQTMGHDKMYWYQQDPGMELHLIHYSYGVNSTEKGDLSSESTVSRIRTEHFPLTLESARPSHTSQYLCASSGGTSGRWTDTQYFGPGTRLTVL.

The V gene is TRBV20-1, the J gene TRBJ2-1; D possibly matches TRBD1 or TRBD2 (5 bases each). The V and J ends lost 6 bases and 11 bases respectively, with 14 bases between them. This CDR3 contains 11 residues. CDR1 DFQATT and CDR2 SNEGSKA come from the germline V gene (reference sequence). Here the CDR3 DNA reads TGCAGTGCCGCCGACAGCGGCAAGCAGTTCTTC. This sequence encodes CSAADSGKQFF.

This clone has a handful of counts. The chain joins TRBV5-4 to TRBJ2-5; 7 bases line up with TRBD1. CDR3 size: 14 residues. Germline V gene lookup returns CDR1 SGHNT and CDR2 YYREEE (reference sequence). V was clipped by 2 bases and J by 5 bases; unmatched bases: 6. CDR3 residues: CASSFAGGRETQYF. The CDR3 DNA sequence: TGTGCCAGCAGCTTCGCAGGGGGACGGGAGACCCAGTACTTC.

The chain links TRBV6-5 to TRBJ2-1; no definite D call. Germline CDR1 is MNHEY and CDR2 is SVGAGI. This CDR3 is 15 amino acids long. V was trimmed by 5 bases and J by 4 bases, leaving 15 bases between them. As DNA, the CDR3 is TGTGCCAGCAGTACTACAGTCCCTCTTTACAATGAGCAGTTCTTC. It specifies CASSTTVPLYNEQFF.

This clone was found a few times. The CDR3 DNA reads as TGCGCCAGCAGCCAAGAGATCAGACATGAAGCTTTCTTT. Translating it yields CASSQEIRHEAFF. The genes are TRBV4-3 and TRBJ1-1, with D unclear. In germline, CDR1 is LGHNA, CDR2 YSLEER. The CDR3 is 13 residues long. Trimming took 0 bases from V and 7 from J, leaving 9 bases between them.

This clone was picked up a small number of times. The DNA of the CDR3 is TGTGCCAGTACCACTCAAGCGGGAACCCGCCATGAGCAGTTCTTC. It yields the protein CASTTQAGTRHEQFF. The chain couples TRBV19 to TRBJ2-1; 7 nucleotides align to TRBD2. Germline V CDR1 and CDR2: LNHDA, SQIVND (reference sequence). Trimming at V came to 7 bases and at J to 8 bases, leaving 14 bases not matched to a gene. There are 15 residues in the CDR3.

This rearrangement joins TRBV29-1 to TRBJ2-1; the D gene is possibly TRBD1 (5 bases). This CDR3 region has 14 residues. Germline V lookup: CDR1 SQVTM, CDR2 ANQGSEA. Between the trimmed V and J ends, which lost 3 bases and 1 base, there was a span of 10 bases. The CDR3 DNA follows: TGCAGCGTTGAGGTAGGGGTGTCCTACAATGAGCAGTTCTTC. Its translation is CSVEVGVSYNEQFF.

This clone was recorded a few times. Here the CDR3 reads CASSSLSTPLHEQYF. DNA for the CDR3: TGTGCCAGCAGCTCCCTCTCGACCCCTCTGCACGAGCAGTACTTC. V is TRBV7-9 and J is TRBJ2-7, with no clear D. The CDR3 runs 15 residues. Germline CDR1 is SEHNR and CDR2 is FQNEAQ (reference sequence). Trimming removed 4 bases at V and 5 bases at J, with 18 bases between. The variable domain in full, with the rest retrieved from reference TRBV7-9 and TRBJ2-7, is DTGVSQNPRHKITKRGQNVTFRCDPISEHNRLYWYRQTLGQGPEFLTYFQNEAQLEKSRLLSDRFSAERPKGSFSTLEIQRTEQGDSAMYLCASSSLSTPLHEQYFGPGTRLTVT.

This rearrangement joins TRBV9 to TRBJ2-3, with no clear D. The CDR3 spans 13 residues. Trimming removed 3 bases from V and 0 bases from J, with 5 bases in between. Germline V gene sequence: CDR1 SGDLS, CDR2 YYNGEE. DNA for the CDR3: TGTGCCAGCAGCGGCGCTAGCACAGATACGCAGTATTTT. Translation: CASSGASTDTQYF.

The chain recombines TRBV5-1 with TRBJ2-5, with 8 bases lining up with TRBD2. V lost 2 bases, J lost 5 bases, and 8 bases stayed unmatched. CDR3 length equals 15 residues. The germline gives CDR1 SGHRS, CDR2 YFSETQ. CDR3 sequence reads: CASSLRAGVRETQYF. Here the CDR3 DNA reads TGCGCCAGCAGCTTACGAGCGGGAGTTCGGGAGACCCAGTACTTC.

The CDR3 spells CSAYLASSEQYF. Written as DNA, the CDR3 is TGCAGCGCCTACCTTGCGTCCAGCGAGCAGTACTTC. The V gene is TRBV29-1, the J gene TRBJ2-7; D is ambiguous. V was cut by 7 bases and J by 6 bases, with 16 bases left in between. The CDR3 is made up of 12 amino acids. Looked up from germline, CDR1 is SQVTM and CDR2 is ANQGSEA.

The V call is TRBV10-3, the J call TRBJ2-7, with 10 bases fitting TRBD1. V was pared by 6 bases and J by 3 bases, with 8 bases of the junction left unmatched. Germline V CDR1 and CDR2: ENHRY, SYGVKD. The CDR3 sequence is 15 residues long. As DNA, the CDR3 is TGTGCCATCAGAGAGGGACAGGGGTTAAACTACGAGCAGTACTTC. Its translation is CAIREGQGLNYEQYF.